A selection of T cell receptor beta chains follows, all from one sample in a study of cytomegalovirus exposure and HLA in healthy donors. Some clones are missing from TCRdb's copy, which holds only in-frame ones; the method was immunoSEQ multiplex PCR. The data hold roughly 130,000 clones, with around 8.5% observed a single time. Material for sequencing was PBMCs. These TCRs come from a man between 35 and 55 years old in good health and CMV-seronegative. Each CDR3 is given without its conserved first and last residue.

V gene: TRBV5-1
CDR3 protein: ASSLGMQTGGDYGYT

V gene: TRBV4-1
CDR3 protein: ASSQDRAGLPSPLH

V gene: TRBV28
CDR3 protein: ASSPWDRRQPQH

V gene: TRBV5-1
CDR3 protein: ASNQAGIDTGELF

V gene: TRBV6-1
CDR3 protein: ASSETAGPNQPQH

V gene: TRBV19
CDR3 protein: ASSIGDSSGQTQY

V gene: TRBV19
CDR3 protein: ASSIGTIYNEQF

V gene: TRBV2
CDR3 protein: ASSEAKPGLINEKLF

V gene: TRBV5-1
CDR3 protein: ASSIGQGGTGELF

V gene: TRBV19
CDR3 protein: ASSIQATSGASEQF

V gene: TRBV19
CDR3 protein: ASSIVPRVNYNEQF

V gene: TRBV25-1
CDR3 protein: ASSELSAGAYGYT

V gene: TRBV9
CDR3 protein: ASSVGQASSGNTIY